This T cell receptor beta chain derives from a study of identical twins. Germline assignment: CDR1 SEHNR and CDR2 FQNEAQ (reference sequence). This CDR3 contains 17 residues. Trimming at V came to 1 base and at J to 6 bases, leaving 12 bases not matched to a gene. General observations from the study: Twins showed weaker excess sharing in their beta out-of-frame sequences. For zero-insertion analyses, partial confounding could come from invariant MAIT and iNKT cells. These conclusions were based on statistical analysis (cross-sectional, not following the same donors).

One entry per CDR3 protein results from TCRdb running MiXCR on the 5' RACE reads. The data show over 200,000 distinct CDR3 sequences, with 10% seen just once and 10% held by the top ten. This clonotype has a count of ten or more. Antigen unknown. Sequencing was carried out using memory T cells sorted from blood. The V and J genes are TRBV7-9 and TRBJ2-1; 7 nucleotides match TRBD1. This sequence was found in a man aged 45-65 years in good health. DNA for the CDR3: TGTGCCAGCAGCTTAGGCGAGGTGAGACAGGGTCGCAATGAGCAGTTCTTC. Protein sequence: CASSLGEVRQGRNEQFF.